Described below is a single T cell receptor (beta chain) sequence and its context. The ends lost 4 bases at V and 0 bases at J; junction bases unmatched: 6. This CDR3 has 16 residues. CDR1 is KGHSH, CDR2 LQKENI, per germline. Assay: immunoSEQ multiplex PCR; the TCRdb copy retains only in-frame clones and omits some. The table has roughly 190,000 clones, roughly four fifths seen once; the top ten hold around 11%. This sample is part of a study of blood T cell repertoires in COVID-19. Across the study: T cells, B-cell-depleted T cells, or PBMCs supplied cDNA or gDNA.

The TCR sequence derives from a woman in her fifties or sixties with acute or convalescent COVID-19. Sequenced input: peripheral blood. The rearrangement uses TRBV18 and TRBJ2-4; 7 bases agree with TRBD1. CDR3 residues: CASSLGQDPAKNIQYF. The CDR3 DNA reads as TGTGCCAGCTCACTAGGACAGGACCCAGCCAAAAACATTCAGTACTTC.